This T cell receptor (beta chain) derives from a study of blood T cell repertoires in COVID-19. Study-level background: The origin of the acute and convalescent COVID-19 samples was the United States, Italy and Spain.

V was pared by 3 bases and J by 4 bases, with 9 bases of the junction left unmatched. CDR1 is KGHDR and CDR2 is SFDVKD in the germline V gene. This CDR3 comprises 16 residues. The protocol was immunoSEQ multiplex PCR, while the TCRdb copy is restricted to in-frame clones and leaves out a portion. This sample has some 97,000 clones, with roughly nine tenths found just once. This clonotype originated in a young man in a cohort sampled during active COVID-19. The rearrangement uses TRBV24-1 and TRBJ2-7; 9 positions match TRBD1. Sequenced sample: peripheral blood. The CDR3 bases are TGTGCCACCAGTGATACCGGGACAGGGAATGGATACGAGCAGTACTTC. It specifies CATSDTGTGNGYEQYF.